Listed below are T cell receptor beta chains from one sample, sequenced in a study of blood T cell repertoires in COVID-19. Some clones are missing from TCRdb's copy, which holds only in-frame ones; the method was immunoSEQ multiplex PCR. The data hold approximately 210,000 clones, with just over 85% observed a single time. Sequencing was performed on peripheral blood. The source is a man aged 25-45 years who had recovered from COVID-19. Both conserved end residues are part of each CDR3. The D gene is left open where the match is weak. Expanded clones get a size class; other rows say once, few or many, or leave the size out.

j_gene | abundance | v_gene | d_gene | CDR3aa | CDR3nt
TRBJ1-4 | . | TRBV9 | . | CASSVAGTNEKLFF | TGTGCCAGCAGCGTAGCGGGGACTAATGAAAAACTGTTTTTT
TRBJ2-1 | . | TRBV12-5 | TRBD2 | CASGSTAGGLGNEQFF | TGTGCTAGTGGTTCCACAGCGGGGGGCCTGGGGAATGAGCAGTTCTTC
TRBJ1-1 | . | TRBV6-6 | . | CASGASWNTEAFF | TGTGCCAGCGGGGCCAGCTGGAACACTGAAGCTTTCTTT
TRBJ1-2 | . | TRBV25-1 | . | CASSEFPSNYGYTF | TGTGCCAGCAGTGAATTTCCCTCTAACTATGGCTACACCTTC
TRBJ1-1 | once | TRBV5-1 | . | CASSLIQAGNTEAFF | TGCGCCAGCAGCCTGATCCAGGCAGGCAACACTGAAGCTTTCTTT
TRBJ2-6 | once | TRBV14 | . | CASSPRSGANVLTF | TGTGCCAGCAGCCCCCGCTCTGGGGCCAACGTCCTGACTTTC
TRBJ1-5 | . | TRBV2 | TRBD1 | CATGTGVSNQPQHF | TGTGCCACCGGGACAGGGGTAAGCAATCAGCCCCAGCATTTT
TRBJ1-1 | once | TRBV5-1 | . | CASSLAGENTEAFF | TGCGCCAGCAGCTTGGCCGGGGAGAACACTGAAGCTTTCTTT
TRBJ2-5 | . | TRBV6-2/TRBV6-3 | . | CASSYPKWVRGSVVQETQYF | TGTGCCAGCAGTTACCCCAAATGGGTGCGAGGTTCGGTCGTCCAAGAGACCCAGTACTTC
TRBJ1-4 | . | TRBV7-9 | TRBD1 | CASSLDRMLGTAGEKLFF | TGTGCCAGCAGCTTAGATCGTATGCTCGGGACAGCCGGTGAAAAACTGTTTTTT
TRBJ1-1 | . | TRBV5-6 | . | CASSFGTGINTEAFF | TGTGCCAGCAGCTTTGGAACAGGAATCAACACTGAAGCTTTCTTT